The rows below give T cell receptor beta chains drawn from one sample of a study of identical twins. TCRdb re-derived calls from the 5' RACE reads in MiXCR, one entry per CDR3 protein. The sample lists about 470,000 distinct CDR3 sequences, approximately 24% occurring once. This sample also belongs to another study, concerning T cells expressing NK-cell markers.

Sequencing input: CD4+ T cells sorted from blood. The receptors were gathered from a woman between 18 and 30 years old in good health. Both conserved end residues are part of each CDR3. The order of the fields is clone size, V gene, J gene, D gene, CDR3 protein, CDR3 DNA. A D gene is named only where the DNA matches it firmly. Clone size is given for some rows only: seen once, a few or many times, or a class if the clone is expanded.

>few|TRBV9|TRBJ2-3|TRBD2
CASSSRGAGLDTQYF
TGTGCCAGCAGCTCTAGGGGAGCGGGACTAGATACGCAGTATTTT
>.|TRBV30|TRBJ2-3|.
CAWSKGSTDTQYF
TGTGCCTGGAGTAAGGGCTCCACAGATACGCAGTATTTT
>.|TRBV2|TRBJ2-7|.
CASRLLAGVEQYF
TGTGCCAGTCGACTTTTGGCCGGTGTAGAGCAGTACTTC
>few|TRBV20-1|TRBJ2-7|TRBD2
CSAGLAGGVSYEQYF
TGCAGTGCTGGACTAGCGGGAGGGGTTTCCTACGAGCAGTACTTC
>few|TRBV14|TRBJ2-1|TRBD2
CASSQAMGGRAREQFF
TGTGCCAGCAGCCAGGCCATGGGCGGGAGGGCCCGAGAGCAGTTCTTC
>.|TRBV5-5|TRBJ2-3|.
CASTPRGGTSTDTQYF
TGTGCCAGCACCCCTAGGGGGGGGACTAGCACAGATACGCAGTATTTT
>.|TRBV10-3|TRBJ2-7|TRBD2
CAITGAASGSSEQYF
TGTGCCATCACGGGGGCAGCTAGCGGGAGTTCCGAGCAGTACTTC
>.|TRBV27|TRBJ2-7|.
CASGSGIPLYEQYF
TGTGCCAGCGGTTCCGGGATCCCCCTCTACGAGCAGTACTTC
>.|TRBV6-5|TRBJ1-1|.
CASSYGGLNTEAFF
TGTGCCAGCAGTTACGGCGGCCTGAACACTGAAGCTTTCTTT
>few|TRBV7-9|TRBJ2-7|TRBD2
CASSSPKPAGVSYEQYF
TGTGCCAGCAGCTCACCGAAGCCAGCGGGAGTGTCCTACGAGCAGTACTTC
>.|TRBV3-1|TRBJ2-5|.
CASSQVGSGKTQYF
TGTGCCAGCAGCCAAGTTGGCTCCGGAAAGACCCAGTACTTC